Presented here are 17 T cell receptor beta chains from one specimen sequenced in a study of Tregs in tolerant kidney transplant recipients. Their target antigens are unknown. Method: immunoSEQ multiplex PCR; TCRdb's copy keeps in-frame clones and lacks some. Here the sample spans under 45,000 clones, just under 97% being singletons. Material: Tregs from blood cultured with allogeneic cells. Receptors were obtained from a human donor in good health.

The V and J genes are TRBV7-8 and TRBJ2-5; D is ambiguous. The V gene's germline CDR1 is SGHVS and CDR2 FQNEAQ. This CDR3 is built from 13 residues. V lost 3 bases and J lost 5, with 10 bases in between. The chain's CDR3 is CASSFGYLETQYF. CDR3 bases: TGTGCCAGCAGCTTCGGGTACCTGGAGACCCAGTACTTC.

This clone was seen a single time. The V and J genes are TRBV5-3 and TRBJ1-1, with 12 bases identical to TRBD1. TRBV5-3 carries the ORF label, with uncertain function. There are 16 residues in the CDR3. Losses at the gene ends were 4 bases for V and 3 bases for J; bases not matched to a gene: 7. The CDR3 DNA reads TGTGCCAGAAGCCCGGGACAGGGGGCGGGTGACACTGAAGCTTTCTTT. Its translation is CARSPGQGAGDTEAFF.

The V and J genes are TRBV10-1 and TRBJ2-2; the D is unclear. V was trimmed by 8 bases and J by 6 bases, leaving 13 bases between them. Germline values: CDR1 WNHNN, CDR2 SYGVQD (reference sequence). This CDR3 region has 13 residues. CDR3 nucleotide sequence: TGCGCCAGCTCAAGGGATATCGCCGGGGAGCTGTTTTTT. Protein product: CASSRDIAGELFF.

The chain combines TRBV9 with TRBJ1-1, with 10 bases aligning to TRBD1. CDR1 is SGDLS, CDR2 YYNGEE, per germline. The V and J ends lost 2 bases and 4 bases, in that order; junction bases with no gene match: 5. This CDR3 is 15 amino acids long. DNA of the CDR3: TGTGCCAGCAGCGTGAAGGGACAGGGGTTCACTGAAGCTTTCTTT. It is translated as CASSVKGQGFTEAFF.

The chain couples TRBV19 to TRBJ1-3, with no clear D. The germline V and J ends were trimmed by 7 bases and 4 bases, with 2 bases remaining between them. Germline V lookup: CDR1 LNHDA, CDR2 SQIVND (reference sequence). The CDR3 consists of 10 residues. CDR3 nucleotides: TGTGCCAGTAAAGGAAACACCATATATTTT. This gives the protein CASKGNTIYF. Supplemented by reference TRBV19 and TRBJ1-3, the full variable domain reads DGGITQSPKYLFRKEGQNVTLSCEQNLNHDAMYWYRQDPGQGLRLIYYSQIVNDFQKGDIAEGYSVSREKKESFPLTVTSAQKNPTAFYLCASKGNTIYFGEGSWLTVV.

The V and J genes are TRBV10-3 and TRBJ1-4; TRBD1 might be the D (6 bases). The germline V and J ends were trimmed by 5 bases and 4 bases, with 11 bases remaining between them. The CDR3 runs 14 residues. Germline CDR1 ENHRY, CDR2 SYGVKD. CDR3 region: CAISYTGNNEKLFF. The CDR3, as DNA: TGTGCCATCAGTTACACAGGGAATAATGAAAAACTGTTTTTT.

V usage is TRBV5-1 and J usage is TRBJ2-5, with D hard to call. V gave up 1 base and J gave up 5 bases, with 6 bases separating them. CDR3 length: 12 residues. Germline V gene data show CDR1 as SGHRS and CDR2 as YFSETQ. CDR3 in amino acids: CASSLSRETQYF. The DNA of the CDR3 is TGCGCCAGCAGCTTGAGTAGGGAGACCCAGTACTTC.

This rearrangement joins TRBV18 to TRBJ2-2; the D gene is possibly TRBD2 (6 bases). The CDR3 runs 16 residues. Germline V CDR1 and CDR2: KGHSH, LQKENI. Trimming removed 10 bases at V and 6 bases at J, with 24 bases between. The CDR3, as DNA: TGTGCCACGTCCAGGATGGGGGGATTGGTCCCCGGGGAGCTGTTTTTT. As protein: CATSRMGGLVPGELFF.

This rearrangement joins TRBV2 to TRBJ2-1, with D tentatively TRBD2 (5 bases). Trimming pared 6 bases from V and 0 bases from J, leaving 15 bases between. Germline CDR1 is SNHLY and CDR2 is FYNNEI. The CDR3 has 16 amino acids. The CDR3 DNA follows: TGTGCCAGCAGGGCCAGAGGGAGCGGCTCCTACAATGAGCAGTTCTTC. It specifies CASRARGSGSYNEQFF.

This CDR3 is CASRFPRRAGTGGPPPQPQHF. DNA of the CDR3: TGCGCCAGCAGATTCCCTAGGAGGGCTGGGACAGGGGGTCCTCCCCCTCAGCCCCAGCATTTT. This rearrangement joins TRBV5-1 to TRBJ1-5; TRBD1 aligns across 11 bases. The germline gives CDR1 SGHRS, CDR2 YFSETQ. V gave up 5 bases and J gave up 6 bases; unmatched junction bases: 25. The CDR3 loop spans 21 amino acids.

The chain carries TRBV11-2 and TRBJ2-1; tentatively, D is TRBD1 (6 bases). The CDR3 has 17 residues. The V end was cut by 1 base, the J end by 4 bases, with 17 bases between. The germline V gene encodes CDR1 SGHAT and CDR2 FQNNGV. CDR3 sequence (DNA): TGTGCCAGCAGCTTAGGTGGTGGGCCAGGGGCGTACAATGAGCAGTTCTTC. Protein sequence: CASSLGGGPGAYNEQFF. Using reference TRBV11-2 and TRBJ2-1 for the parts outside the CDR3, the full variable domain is EAGVAQSPRYKIIEKRQSVAFWCNPISGHATLYWYQQILGQGPKLLIQFQNNGVVDDSQLPKDRFSAERLKGVDSTLKIQPAKLEDSAVYLCASSLGGGPGAYNEQFFGPGTRLTVL.

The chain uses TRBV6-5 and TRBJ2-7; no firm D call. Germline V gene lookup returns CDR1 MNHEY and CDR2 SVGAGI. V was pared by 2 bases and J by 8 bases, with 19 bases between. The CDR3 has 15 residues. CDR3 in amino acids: CASSYALALTMKQYF. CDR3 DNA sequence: TGTGCCAGCAGTTACGCTTTGGCCCTTACTATGAAGCAGTACTTC.

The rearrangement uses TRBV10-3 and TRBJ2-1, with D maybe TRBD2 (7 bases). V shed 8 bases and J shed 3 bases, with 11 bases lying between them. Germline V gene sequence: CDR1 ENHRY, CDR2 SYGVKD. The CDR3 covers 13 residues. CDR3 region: CAISGGVYNEQFF. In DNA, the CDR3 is TGTGCCATCTCGGGGGGCGTCTACAATGAGCAGTTCTTC.

The CDR3 loop reads CASRRQGNTDTQYF. The CDR3 DNA is TGTGCCAGCAGACGCCAAGGAAACACAGATACGCAGTATTTT. The chain couples TRBV6-5 to TRBJ2-3; D not resolved. This CDR3 spans 14 amino acids. The V and J ends lost 6 bases and 2 bases respectively, with 12 bases between them. Germline CDR1 is MNHEY and CDR2 is SVGAGI.

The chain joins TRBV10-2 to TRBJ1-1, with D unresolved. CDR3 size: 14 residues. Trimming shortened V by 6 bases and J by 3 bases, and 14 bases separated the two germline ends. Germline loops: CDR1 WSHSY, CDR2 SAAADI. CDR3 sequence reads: CASRRNSGDTEAFF. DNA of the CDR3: TGCGCCAGCAGGCGGAACAGTGGGGACACTGAAGCTTTCTTT.

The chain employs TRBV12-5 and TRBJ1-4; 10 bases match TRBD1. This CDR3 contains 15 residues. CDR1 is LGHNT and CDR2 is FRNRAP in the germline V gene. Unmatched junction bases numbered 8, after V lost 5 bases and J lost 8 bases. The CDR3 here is CASGIGTGVQEKLFF. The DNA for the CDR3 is TGTGCTAGTGGTATAGGGACAGGGGTTCAAGAAAAACTGTTTTTT.

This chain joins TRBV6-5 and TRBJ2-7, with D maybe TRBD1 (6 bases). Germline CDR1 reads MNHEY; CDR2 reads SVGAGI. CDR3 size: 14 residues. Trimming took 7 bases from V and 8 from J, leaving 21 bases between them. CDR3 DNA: TGTGCCAGCACCGCACAGGGATACCTTAGGCAGCAGTACTTC. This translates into CASTAQGYLRQQYF.